The present entry profiles one T cell receptor (beta chain) with its context. Its antigen is undetermined. This sample stems from a study of beta chain features in type 1 diabetes. Study at large: Across all samples, over 85 million sorted cells were examined.

The CDR3 loop spans 15 amino acids. CDR1 is SGHDN, CDR2 FVKESK, per germline. The V gene lost 6 bases and the J gene lost 0 bases, with 15 bases spanning the gap. Study-wide results and caveats: All four CD4+ subsets of Type 1 diabetes patients contained TCRB CDR3s that were moderately but significantly shorter. Here, the possible influence of HLA type (on TCRB rearrangement) remained unresolved.

Expressed TCRB transcripts were sequenced after all isolated RNA was converted to cDNA. Produced via immunoSEQ multiplex PCR; TCRdb's table is partial and in-frame only. The sample has hundreds of thousands of clones, over 25% seen once; the top ten hold 0.05% to 0.07%. Central memory, naive, regulatory and stem cell-like memory CD4+ cells were sorted by CD45RO/CCR7/CD25/CD127/CD95/CD27. V gene TRBV14 combines with J gene TRBJ2-7, with D possibly TRBD1 on 6 matching bases. The TCR was taken from a man aged 18 to 35 in good health. Sequenced: naive CD4+ T cells from blood. The CDR3 sequence is CASSLRRDNSYEQYF. DNA for the CDR3: TGTGCCAGCAGTTTAAGAAGGGACAACTCCTACGAGCAGTACTTC. Combining the CDR3 with reference TRBV14 and TRBJ2-7 gives the whole variable domain EAGVTQFPSHSVIEKGQTVTLRCDPISGHDNLYWYRRVMGKEIKFLLHFVKESKQDESGMPNNRFLAERTGGTYSTLKVQPAELEDSGVYFCASSLRRDNSYEQYFGPGTRLTVT.